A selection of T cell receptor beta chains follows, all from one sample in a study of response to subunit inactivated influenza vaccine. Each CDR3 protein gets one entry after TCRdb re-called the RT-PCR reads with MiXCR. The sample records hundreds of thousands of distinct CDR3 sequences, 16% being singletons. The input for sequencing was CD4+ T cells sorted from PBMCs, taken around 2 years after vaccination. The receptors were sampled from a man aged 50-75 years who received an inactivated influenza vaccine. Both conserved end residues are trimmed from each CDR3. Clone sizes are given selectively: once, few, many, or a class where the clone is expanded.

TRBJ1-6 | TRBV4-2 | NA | ASSQEPHRGARSPLH
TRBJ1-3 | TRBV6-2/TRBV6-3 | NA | ASRQGRVSGNTIY
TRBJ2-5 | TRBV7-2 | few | ASSLAGKETQY
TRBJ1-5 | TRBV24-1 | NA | ATSGTGRLPQH
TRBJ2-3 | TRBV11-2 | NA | ASSLDGPGVSTDTQY
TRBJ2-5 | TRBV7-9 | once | ASSVGGALKETQY
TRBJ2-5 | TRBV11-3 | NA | ASSPGRVTRETQY
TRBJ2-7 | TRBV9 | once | ASSPDLINEQY
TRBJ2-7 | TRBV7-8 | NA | ASSLDRVHYEQY
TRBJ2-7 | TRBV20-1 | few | SVSPGPSYEQY
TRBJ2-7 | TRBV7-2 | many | ASRSSGSYEQY
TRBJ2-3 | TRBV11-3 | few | ASSLAHRTSQDTQY
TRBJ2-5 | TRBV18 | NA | ASSPREDQETQY
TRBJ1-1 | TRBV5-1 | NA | ASSKTAQNTEAF
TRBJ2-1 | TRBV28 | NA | ASLAGTRGEQF
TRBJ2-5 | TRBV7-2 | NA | ASSKLAGSQETQY
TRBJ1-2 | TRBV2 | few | ASSAPAGGTGYGYT
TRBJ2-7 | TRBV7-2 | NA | ASSFGSTSRRGEQY
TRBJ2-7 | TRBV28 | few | ASSLWNVRGDPGGPYEQY
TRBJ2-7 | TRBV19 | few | ASSISGNTYEQY
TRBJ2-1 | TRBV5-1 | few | ASTVSGINNEQF
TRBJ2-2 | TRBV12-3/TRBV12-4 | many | ASSLAVPNTGELF
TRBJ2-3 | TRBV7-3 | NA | ASSSRGLTTDTQY
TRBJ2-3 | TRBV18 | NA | ASKDSIGSDTQY
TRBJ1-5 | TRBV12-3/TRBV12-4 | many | ASSLGASFNQPQH
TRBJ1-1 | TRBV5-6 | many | ASSLKGGAAEAF
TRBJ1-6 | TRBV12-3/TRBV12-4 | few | AAGNHNSPLH
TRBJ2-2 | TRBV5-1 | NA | ASSPRWGGTGELF
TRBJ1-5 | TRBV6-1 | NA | ASTGTNQPQH
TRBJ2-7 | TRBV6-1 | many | ASNPDRARRYEQY
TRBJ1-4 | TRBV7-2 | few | ASSLGTTNEKLF
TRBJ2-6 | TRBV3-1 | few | ASSQVVVGEVAGANVLT
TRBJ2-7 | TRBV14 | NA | ASSQLGGRDYEQY
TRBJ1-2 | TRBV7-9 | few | ASSLGQAVYGYT
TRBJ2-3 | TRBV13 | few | ASSLAAGATGTQY
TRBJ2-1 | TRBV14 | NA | ASSQKEEVAGAWRNEQF
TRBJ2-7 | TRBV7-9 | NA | ASSPRTSGSMNEQY
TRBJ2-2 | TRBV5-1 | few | ASSPRVMNTGELF
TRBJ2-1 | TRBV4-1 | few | ASSQKENYNEQF
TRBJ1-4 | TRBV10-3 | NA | AISKDRGANEKLF
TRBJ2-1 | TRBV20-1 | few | SARRASGYNEQF
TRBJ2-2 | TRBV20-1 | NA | SGGRGPTGELF
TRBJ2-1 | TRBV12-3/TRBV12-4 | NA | ASSVTTTSSYNEQF
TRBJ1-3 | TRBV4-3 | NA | ASSQEVPGISGNTIY
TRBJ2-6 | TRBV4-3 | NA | ASSHSGANVLT
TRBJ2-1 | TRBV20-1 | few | SARTSGREHEQF
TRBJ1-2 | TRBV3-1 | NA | ASSIRTGANYGYT
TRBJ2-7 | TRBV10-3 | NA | ATLVYYEQY
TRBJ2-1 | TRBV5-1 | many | ASSFRLAGYNEQF
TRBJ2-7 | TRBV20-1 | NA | SASGLAGGPVEQY
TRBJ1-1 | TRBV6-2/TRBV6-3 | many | ASRSGTATGEAF
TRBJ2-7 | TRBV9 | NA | ASSSRTGTYEQY
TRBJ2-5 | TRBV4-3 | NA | ASSPQGVKGETQY
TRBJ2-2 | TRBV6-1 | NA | ASRISSGTTGELF
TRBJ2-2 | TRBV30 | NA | AWSVQAITGELF